The 14 T cell receptor beta chains below were found in one sample sequenced in a study of T-cell memory formation after mild COVID-19. One entry per CDR3 protein, called by TCRdb with MiXCR from the 5' RACE reads. Of about 49,000 distinct CDR3 sequences detected, roughly 27% appear once; the ten largest clones hold roughly two fifths. The sequencing sample was made of PBMCs or a T cell subset sorted from them (not recorded which). Source of these receptors: a man aged 18 to 30 who had mild COVID-19 (a few samples of this study predate the infection). Cell type and time point are not known.

This clonotype was seen only a few times. The chain combines TRBV5-1 with TRBJ2-1; D call uncertain. Between the trimmed V and J ends, which lost 5 bases and 4 bases, there was a span of 10 bases. This CDR3 has 13 amino acids. Germline V lookup: CDR1 SGHRS, CDR2 YFSETQ. For the CDR3, the DNA is TGCGCCAGCAGGGCGGTCGATTACAATGAGCAGTTCTTC. Translation: CASRAVDYNEQFF.

This clonotype has a handful of counts. The V call is TRBV18, the J call TRBJ1-6, with D uncertain. V lost 0 bases and J 7 bases, leaving 1 base between the germline ends. The CDR3 length is 12 residues. Per germline, CDR1 KGHSH and CDR2 LQKENI. The CDR3 spells CASSPPNSPLHF. In DNA, the CDR3 is TGTGCCAGCTCACCACCGAATTCACCCCTCCACTTT.

This clonotype was detected only a few times. The chain employs TRBV7-8 and TRBJ2-4, with D possibly matching TRBD2 (5 bases). CDR3 length equals 17 residues. The germline gives CDR1 SGHVS, CDR2 FQNEAQ. Trimming removed 2 bases from V and 0 bases from J, with 14 bases in between. The CDR3 DNA reads as TGTGCCAGCAGCTTACCCCCTTCTCGGGGAGCCAAAAACATTCAGTACTTC. This encodes CASSLPPSRGAKNIQYF.

This chain uses TRBV27 with TRBJ2-3; no definite D call. V was shortened by 5 bases and J by 1 base, with 22 bases between the two germline ends. CDR3 size: 18 residues. Germline CDR1 and CDR2: MNHEY and SMNVEV (reference sequence). CDR3 bases: TGTGCCAGCAGTCCACATATGCTGGACGACATGGGCACAGATACGCAGTATTTT. Its protein product is CASSPHMLDDMGTDTQYF.

The rearrangement links TRBV6-5 to TRBJ2-7; 9 positions match TRBD1. Trimming at V came to 3 bases and at J to 11 bases, leaving 8 bases not matched to a gene. Germline CDR1 MNHEY, CDR2 SVGAGI. The CDR3 is 13 residues long. The CDR3 DNA reads as TGTGCCAGCAGTTATTCCGGGACAGGGAATAAGTACTTC. This encodes CASSYSGTGNKYF.

The chain employs TRBV9 and TRBJ2-5, with TRBD2 identical over 13 bases. With V trimmed by 3 bases and J by 5 bases, 4 bases remained unmatched. Germline V gives CDR1 SGDLS, CDR2 YYNGEE. The CDR3 extends over 15 amino acids. The CDR3 here is CASSAGTSGAETQYF. The CDR3 DNA reads TGTGCCAGCAGCGCCGGGACTAGCGGGGCTGAGACCCAGTACTTC.

This clonotype showed up just a few times. V gene TRBV20-1 combines with J gene TRBJ2-3; D is undetermined. CDR1 is DFQATT, CDR2 SNEGSKA, per germline (reference sequence). This CDR3 region has 13 residues. CDR3 sequence reads: CRARRRGTDTQYF. As DNA, the CDR3 is TGCAGGGCAAGAAGAAGGGGCACAGATACGCAGTATTTT.

This clonotype has only a few counts. The chain employs TRBV20-1 and TRBJ2-5; TRBD1 is a possible D gene (6 bases). Trimming shortened V by 3 bases and J by 0 bases, and 14 bases separated the two germline ends. The CDR3 is 15 amino acids. The germline V gene has CDR1 DFQATT and CDR2 SNEGSKA (reference sequence). The CDR3, as DNA: TGCAGTGCTAGCCATGGGCAGGGGTACCAAGAGACCCAGTACTTC. This sequence encodes CSASHGQGYQETQYF.

The sample holds a few counts of this clonotype. The J gene is TRBJ2-5, the V gene TRBV20-1; the D gene could be TRBD1 or TRBD2 (5 bases each). CDR3 size: 17 residues. V was clipped by 1 base and J by 4 bases, with 22 bases between them. Per the germline V gene, CDR1 is DFQATT and CDR2 is SNEGSKA (reference sequence). CDR3 residues: CSARAPTTGVGGETQYF. In nucleotides, the CDR3 is TGCAGTGCTAGAGCCCCGACCACCGGGGTTGGGGGAGAGACCCAGTACTTC.

V usage is TRBV4-3 and J usage is TRBJ2-4, with D unresolved. V lost 0 bases to trimming and J lost 2 bases, with 17 bases between them. Germline V CDR1 and CDR2: LGHNA, YSLEER. This CDR3 comprises 18 residues. For the CDR3, the DNA is TGCGCCAGCAGCCAAGATGACCCCCCGGAAGTGCCCAAAAACATTCAGTACTTC. Translated: CASSQDDPPEVPKNIQYF.

The chain couples TRBV7-9 to TRBJ2-7; 8 bases align to TRBD1. Germline loops: CDR1 SEHNR, CDR2 FQNEAQ (reference sequence). The CDR3 is 16 amino acids. J gave up 0 bases and V 5 bases, and 9 bases lay outside the gene matches. This chain's CDR3 is CASSPSTGVGSYEQYV. The CDR3 nucleotides are TGTGCCAGCAGCCCCTCGACAGGGGTCGGCTCCTACGAGCAGTACGTC.

In this sample, this clonotype is medium-sized (0.01 to 0.1%). This chain connects TRBV7-8 to TRBJ1-6; D is perhaps TRBD1 (5 bases). Germline V gene lookup returns CDR1 SGHVS and CDR2 FQNEAQ. The CDR3 loop spans 18 amino acids. The ends were cut back, 5 bases at V and 2 bases at J, with 19 bases in the middle. CDR3 protein: CASSTTTRDSTYNSPLHF. The DNA for the CDR3 is TGTGCCAGCAGCACAACTACCCGGGACTCCACCTATAATTCACCCCTCCACTTT.

The genes are TRBV11-2 and TRBJ2-1; TRBD1 aligns across 9 bases. The length of the CDR3 is 16 residues. Germline CDR1 and CDR2: SGHAT and FQNNGV. The V gene end was trimmed by 8 bases and the J gene end by 7 bases; junction bases not matched to a gene: 15. CDR3 coding DNA: TGTGCCAGCCCTGAGCTCCGGGACAGGGTAAGGAATGAGCAGTTCTTC. Translation gives CASPELRDRVRNEQFF.

This clonotype was detected only a few times. The genes are TRBV6-6 and TRBJ1-1, with a weak D call TRBD1 (6 bases). Germline loops: CDR1 MNHNY, CDR2 SVGAGI (reference sequence). V was shortened by 4 bases and J by 0 bases, with 9 bases between the two germline ends. The CDR3 is made up of 14 amino acids. The chain's CDR3 is CASSSRGMNTEAFF. In DNA, the CDR3 is TGTGCCAGCAGTTCTAGGGGGATGAACACTGAAGCTTTCTTT.